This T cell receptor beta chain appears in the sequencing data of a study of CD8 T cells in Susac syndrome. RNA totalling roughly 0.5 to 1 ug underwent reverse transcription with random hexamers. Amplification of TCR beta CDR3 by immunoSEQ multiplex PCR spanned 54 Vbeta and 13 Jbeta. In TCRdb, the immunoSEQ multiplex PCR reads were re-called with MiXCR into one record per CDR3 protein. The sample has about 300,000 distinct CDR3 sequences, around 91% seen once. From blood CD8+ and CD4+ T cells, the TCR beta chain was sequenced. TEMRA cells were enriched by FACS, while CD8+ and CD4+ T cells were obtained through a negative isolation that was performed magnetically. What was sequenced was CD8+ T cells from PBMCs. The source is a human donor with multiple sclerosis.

The CDR3 sequence is CASGPGQPQHF. The CDR3 DNA follows: TGTGCCAGCGGTCCTGGGCAGCCCCAGCATTTT. The rearrangement joins TRBV27 to TRBJ1-5; no clear D gene. This CDR3 is 11 amino acids long. Germline V lookup: CDR1 MNHEY, CDR2 SMNVEV (reference sequence). Trimming removed 8 bases from V and 7 bases from J, with 9 bases in between.